This TCR beta chain comes out of a study of human T cells and chemical hapten exposure. Overall study context: The patients were mostly female; they had alopecia areata, totalis or universalis. General study points: High-frequency TCRs, those above 1 in 1000, stayed the same after DPC sensitization.

Time point reported: patch test 3, about 24 weeks after DPC sensitization. Treatment described: therapeutic diphenylcyclopropenone sensitization with weekly scalp DPC. Library construction involved attaching unique molecular identifiers to individual cDNA molecules, which allowed quantitative, reproducible TCR counting. Each CDR3 protein gets one entry after TCRdb re-called the RACE reads with MiXCR. The table shows approximately 30,000 distinct CDR3 sequences, with almost 6% occurring only once. The V end was cut by 1 base, the J end by 4 bases, with 7 bases between. This CDR3 is built from 13 residues. This clonotype was seen many times. The antigen remains unidentified.

J is TRBJ1-1 and V is TRBV12-3 or TRBV12-4; D is unclear. The sequenced sample was whole blood, obtained in connection with sensitization to the hapten diphenylcyclopropenone (DPC). The sequence was collected from a man aged 25 to 40 with alopecia areata. Some clones in this sample may be carry-over from other donors' samples. CDR3 loop: CASSLVGSTEAFF. CDR3 DNA: TGTGCCAGCAGTTTAGTAGGGAGCACTGAAGCTTTCTTT.